One and the same sample provided the 8 T cell receptor beta chains below, sequenced in a study of T cell repertoires in cytomegalovirus infection. The antigens of these receptors remain unknown. TCRdb passed the reads through MiXCR, listing each CDR3 protein once. The sample holds approximately 390,000 distinct CDR3 sequences; about 32% are singletons and the top ten take about 13%. The specimen comprised cultured PBMCs, sampled from culture after CMV antigen stimulation. These receptors were taken from a human donor in good health (CMV status not recorded). Some clones in this sample may be carry-over from other donors' samples.

This sequence joins TRBV5-4 and TRBJ1-3; D unclear. The CDR3 consists of 12 residues. Germline CDR1 SGHNT, CDR2 YYREEE (reference sequence). V lost 4 bases to trimming and J lost 4 bases, with 6 bases between them. The CDR3 region has the DNA TGTGCCAGCAGCCGCCAGGGAAACACCATATATTTT. Its translation is CASSRQGNTIYF. Using reference TRBV5-4 and TRBJ1-3 for the parts outside the CDR3, the full variable domain is ETGVTQSPTHLIKTRGQQVTLRCSSQSGHNTVSWYQQALGQGPQFIFQYYREEENGRGNFPPRFSGLQFPNYSSELNVNALELDDSALYLCASSRQGNTIYFGEGSWLTVV.

The gene calls are TRBV7-8 and TRBJ1-5, with D possibly being TRBD1 (5 bases). CDR1 SGHVS and CDR2 FQNEAQ come from the germline V gene. V was trimmed by 3 bases and J by 8 bases, leaving 20 bases between them. The CDR3 length is 16 residues. The CDR3 spells CASSFSISGMGEPQHF. The CDR3 DNA sequence: TGTGCCAGCAGCTTTAGTATTTCCGGGATGGGGGAGCCCCAGCATTTT.

This chain connects TRBV11-3 to TRBJ1-1; TRBD1 agrees at 9 bases. Germline CDR1 and CDR2: SGHNT and YENEEA. The CDR3 contains 14 residues. V was pared by 4 bases and J by 6 bases, with 6 bases of the junction left unmatched. CDR3 loop: CASSSGQGFAEAFF. CDR3 nucleotides: TGTGCCAGCAGCTCCGGACAGGGGTTCGCTGAAGCTTTCTTT. Using reference TRBV11-3 and TRBJ1-1 for the parts outside the CDR3, the full variable domain is EAGVVQSPRYKIIEKKQPVAFWCNPISGHNTLYWYLQNLGQGPELLIRYENEEAVDDSQLPKDRFSAERLKGVDSTLKIQPAELGDSAVYLCASSSGQGFAEAFFGQGTRLTVV.

This clonotype was found a few times. V usage is TRBV28 and J usage is TRBJ1-1; D gene ambiguous. Trimming cost V 6 bases and J 7 bases, with 21 bases left between them. CDR3 length equals 15 residues. The germline gives CDR1 MDHEN, CDR2 SYDVKM. The DNA of the CDR3 is TGTGCCAGCAGGACCTCAGAGGGCCGCCTAATTGAAGCTTTCTTT. Its translation: CASRTSEGRLIEAFF.

The chain combines TRBV7-8 with TRBJ1-3; D possibly corresponds to TRBD1 (5 bases). Germline V gene lookup returns CDR1 SGHVS and CDR2 FQNEAQ. CDR3 size: 16 residues. Trimming took off 1 base at V and 0 bases at J, with 10 bases between the two ends. CDR3 nucleotide sequence: TGTGCCAGCAGCTTAGGAGACAGAGCCTCTGGAAACACCATATATTTT. This gives the protein CASSLGDRASGNTIYF.

V usage is TRBV6-2 or TRBV6-3 and J usage is TRBJ1-1; TRBD1 agrees at 8 bases. Germline assignment: CDR1 MNHEY and CDR2 SVGEGT. The junction had 17 bases not matched to a gene; V was cut back by 8 bases and J by 0 bases. The CDR3 is made up of 18 amino acids. CDR3 nucleotides: TGTGCCAGCGGATCGACAGGGGCCCAGTATGGGATGAACACTGAAGCTTTCTTT. It yields the protein CASGSTGAQYGMNTEAFF.

This chain links TRBV6-5 with TRBJ1-1, with D unclear. Looked up from germline, CDR1 is MNHEY and CDR2 is SVGAGI. V lost 2 bases and J lost 6, with 13 bases in between. The CDR3 is 14 residues long. This CDR3 is CASSYIGDRSEAFF. In DNA form, the CDR3 reads TGTGCCAGCAGTTACATCGGAGACCGGTCTGAAGCTTTCTTT.

V is TRBV28 and J is TRBJ2-3, with D possibly being TRBD2 (5 bases). Germline V gene data show CDR1 as MDHEN and CDR2 as SYDVKM. V lost 6 bases and J lost 1, with 14 bases in between. The CDR3 is made up of 15 amino acids. CDR3 sequence: CASSTSGSGTDTQYF. DNA for the CDR3: TGTGCCAGCAGCACCTCAGGTAGCGGCACAGATACGCAGTATTTT.